The rows below give T cell receptor beta chains drawn from one sample of a study of blood T cells in healthy people across ages. Via MiXCR, TCRdb re-called the 5' RACE reads, giving one row per CDR3 protein. Here the sample spans roughly 1,000,000 distinct CDR3 sequences, around 27% being singletons. These same records also appear under a second study, on T cells of mothers and their children.

Input material: blood. The receptors here all came from a girl aged 2 to 10 in good health. Each CDR3 is given with its conserved first and last residue.

cdr3_length v_call cdr3_aa
14 TRBV4-1 CASSQEGVWETQYF
14 TRBV3-1 CASSPLSNYYEQYF
14 TRBV11-2 CASSPSERGTEAFF
18 TRBV6-1 CASSEAGSGSTLQDTQYF
12 TRBV12-3/TRBV12-4 CASSKLAATQYF
11 TRBV6-2/TRBV6-3 CATRGVKTQYF
14 TRBV12-3/TRBV12-4 CASSQDRGGEKLFF
14 TRBV28 CASSLGGKGYEQYF
18 TRBV19 CASKGSRLGTGELYEQYF
15 TRBV12-3/TRBV12-4 CASSMDRGDGNTIYF
14 TRBV27 CASSLSSVDEKLFF
17 TRBV28 CASSSSWDRSIDNEQFF
14 TRBV28 CASSRRGSSHEQYF
18 TRBV9 CASSVASGRYSGANVLTF
13 TRBV3-1 CASSQEQVYEQFF
14 TRBV7-2 CASSPLRGGENQYF
15 TRBV28 CASSLWRDRGQTQYF
15 TRBV7-9 CASSLAVDLNCGYTF
13 TRBV27 CASSLRRGGGYTF
12 TRBV5-4 CASSSGEDTQYF
14 TRBV12-3/TRBV12-4 CASSFTGRVDAQYF
16 TRBV29-1 CSVDDPGDRLNYGYTF
16 TRBV7-2 CASSWGGLTTNEKLFF
13 TRBV10-3 CAVRGGIYNEQFF
15 TRBV28 CACQGALKTKNIQYF
16 TRBV4-1 CASSQEIYSYNSPLHF
13 TRBV29-1 CSVEWTGKAEQYF
17 TRBV7-6 CASSLDLGLAEIYEQYF
11 TRBV12-3/TRBV12-4 CASSWDREAFF
13 TRBV25-1 CASSGRGTYEQYF
13 TRBV7-2 CASGTSGPYEQYF
15 TRBV27 CASSFGGTPNEKLFF
15 TRBV12-3/TRBV12-4 CASRVEASNTGELFF
17 TRBV7-9 CASSRGSSRGSNYGYTF
15 TRBV7-9 CASSPRDAASYEQYF
13 TRBV7-2 CASSLFDKDGYTF
14 TRBV5-5 CASSILMSSYEQYF
14 TRBV20-1 CSARGQGNPGELFF
16 TRBV12-3/TRBV12-4 CASSFTTGGLDNEQFF
14 TRBV13 CASSSGDHQETQYF
15 TRBV29-1 CSAPTSGRGVDTQYF
11 TRBV7-9 CASSLEWEAFF
13 TRBV6-5 CASKFGVDSPLHF
16 TRBV10-3 CAISDTEGGARDTQYF
15 TRBV7-2 CASSGQARDKNIQYF
13 TRBV2 CASSTTPWGELFF
16 TRBV4-2 CASSQVPLGNTGELFF
17 TRBV6-5 CASSPSGSREIFNEQFF
15 TRBV28 CASSPRDGAKGELFF